A selection of T cell receptor beta chains follows, all from one sample in a study of T cell repertoires in cytomegalovirus infection. TCRdb analysed the reads with MiXCR anew, one entry per CDR3 protein. This table holds 100,000 to 150,000 distinct CDR3 sequences, roughly 9% found once. The sequencing sample was made of PBMCs. The receptors here all came from a human donor in good health (CMV status not recorded). Some clones in this sample may be carry-over from other donors' samples. The CDR3 runs from the conserved cysteine through the conserved F or W. D genes are given only for firm matches. Some rows mark clone size as missing; the rest say once, few, many or name a class of expanded clone.

d_call	v_call	clone_size	j_call	cdr3_nt	cdr3_aa
TRBD1	TRBV12-3/TRBV12-4	many	TRBJ1-6	TGTGCCAGCAGTTTAAATCCCCTACAGGGGTATAATTCACCCCTCCACTTT	CASSLNPLQGYNSPLHF
TRBD1	TRBV28	many	TRBJ1-2	TGTGCCAGCAGTTTAAGGGAAGGGGGCATTGGGTATGGCTACACCTTC	CASSLREGGIGYGYTF
-	TRBV28	many	TRBJ2-7	TGTGCCAGCTATACCGGGACACATTCCTACGAGCAGTACTTC	CASYTGTHSYEQYF
-	TRBV20-1	-	TRBJ2-1	TGCAGTGCTTCCGGAAGGAAACAGGACAATGAGCAGTTCTTC	CSASGRKQDNEQFF
TRBD2	TRBV2	-	TRBJ2-5	TGTGCCAGCACCGGAAGAAGCGGGGGGGCCGGGGGGATCCAGTACTTC	CASTGRSGGAGGIQYF
-	TRBV6-4	few	TRBJ2-3	TGTGCCAGCAGTGACTCGACAGATTTGGATACGCAGTATTTT	CASSDSTDLDTQYF
-	TRBV11-2	-	TRBJ2-5	TGTGCCAGCAGCCTTGATGGACAGAAACACAAATTGTACTTC	CASSLDGQKHKLYF
-	TRBV4-2	many	TRBJ1-2	TGTGCCAGCAGCCAGACCCGGACAGCCCTCCTCTATGGCTACACCTTC	CASSQTRTALLYGYTF
-	TRBV2	many	TRBJ2-1	TGTGCCAGCATCCAATCATTTGCGGGGGCCCACAATGAGCAGTTCTTC	CASIQSFAGAHNEQFF
-	TRBV2	many	TRBJ1-1	TGTGCCAGCAGTGAAGGCTGGCCGTTAAACACTGAAGCTTTCTTT	CASSEGWPLNTEAFF
-	TRBV20-1	few	TRBJ1-5	TGCAGTGTCGCCAGGCCAAATCAGCCCCAGCATTTT	CSVARPNQPQHF
-	TRBV14	many	TRBJ2-1	TGTGCCAGCAGCCAAGAGCGAGGCCGCTCCTACAATGAGCAGTTCTTC	CASSQERGRSYNEQFF
TRBD1	TRBV6-5	-	TRBJ2-7	TGTGCCAGCAGTATGGGACAGGGGGCCGGGGTTTCAAGGCAGTACTTC	CASSMGQGAGVSRQYF
-	TRBV7-2	many	TRBJ1-1	TGTGCCAGCAGCCTAACCCGCTCTGAAGCTTTCTTT	CASSLTRSEAFF
TRBD2	TRBV28	many	TRBJ2-1	TGTGCCAGCAGTTTATTGGGCCTGCGGGGGGCAAATGAGCAGTTCTTC	CASSLLGLRGANEQFF
-	TRBV7-3	many	TRBJ2-1	TGTGCCAGCAGCTTAGGGTTGGACAATGAGCAGTTCTTC	CASSLGLDNEQFF
-	TRBV9	many	TRBJ1-1	TGTGCCAGCAGTAAGGGGATGAACACTGAAGCTTTCTTT	CASSKGMNTEAFF
TRBD2	TRBV24-1	many	TRBJ2-1	TGTGCCACCAGTGATATGGGACTAGCTAGGAATGAGCAGTTCTTC	CATSDMGLARNEQFF
-	TRBV7-2	many	TRBJ2-3	TGTGCCAGCAGCTACGAAGGGACGGCGGAGTATTTT	CASSYEGTAEYF
-	TRBV4-1	many	TRBJ2-7	TGCGCCAGCAGCCAAGAGGGTCAGGGAATACAGTACTTC	CASSQEGQGIQYF
TRBD1	TRBV10-3	few	TRBJ1-2	TGTGCCATCTTACGGGACAGCGGTACCTATGGCTACACCTTC	CAILRDSGTYGYTF
-	TRBV29-1	few	TRBJ1-1	TGCAGCCCCAACTTCAGGGGCTGCACTGAAGCTTTCTTT	CSPNFRGCTEAFF
-	TRBV28	many	TRBJ2-1	TGTGCCAGCAGTTTTAATGAGCAGTTCTTC	CASSFNEQFF
-	TRBV2	many	TRBJ2-2	TGTGCCAGCAGTTCCGGACTAACCGGGGAGCTGTTTTTT	CASSSGLTGELFF
-	TRBV5-1	many	TRBJ2-3	TGCGCCAGCAGCGAGGCGGGGTTCACAGATACGCAGTATTTT	CASSEAGFTDTQYF
TRBD1	TRBV20-1	many	TRBJ2-7	TGCAGTGCTCAACGGACAGGGCCCCCTTGGGAGCAGTACTTC	CSAQRTGPPWEQYF
-	TRBV12-5	many	TRBJ1-6	TGTGCTAGTGGCCACGGACAGTATAATTCACCCCTCCACTTT	CASGHGQYNSPLHF
TRBD1	TRBV5-6	few	TRBJ1-3	TGTGCCAGCAGCTTGCGATGGGACAGGGACGCTGGAAACACCATATATTTT	CASSLRWDRDAGNTIYF
-	TRBV7-3	many	TRBJ1-1	TGTGCCAGCAGCTTCGGTCCTTTTAACACTGAAGCTTTCTTT	CASSFGPFNTEAFF
-	TRBV19	few	TRBJ1-3	TGTGCCAGTAGTATGGCGGGGAACTCTGGAAACACCATATATTTT	CASSMAGNSGNTIYF
-	TRBV19	-	TRBJ1-2	TGTGCCAGTACCTTCCCAGGGGCCCATGGCTACACCTTC	CASTFPGAHGYTF
-	TRBV7-2	many	TRBJ1-4	TGTGCCAGCAGCTTAGACGGACCCTGGGAACTGTTTTTT	CASSLDGPWELFF
-	TRBV6-6	many	TRBJ2-7	TGTGCCAGCAGTTATTCAACGGGGGCCTACGAGCAGTACTTC	CASSYSTGAYEQYF
TRBD1	TRBV20-1	few	TRBJ1-1	TGCAGTGCTAGATTAGACAGGGAGACTGAAGCTTTCTTT	CSARLDRETEAFF
-	TRBV11-2	many	TRBJ2-1	TGTGCCAGCAGCTTAGATTTAGGCTCCTCGGGGCAGTTCTTC	CASSLDLGSSGQFF
-	TRBV10-3	many	TRBJ2-5	TGTGCCATCAGTGAGGGAACATACAGGGTGGAAGAGACCCAGTACTTC	CAISEGTYRVEETQYF
-	TRBV5-5	many	TRBJ1-3	TGTGCCAGCAGCCCGCGACATGTATCTGGAAACACCATATATTTT	CASSPRHVSGNTIYF
-	TRBV5-1	many	TRBJ2-6	TGCGCCAGCAGCTTGGTCCAGGGGGAGGAAGGGGCCAACGTCCTGACTTTC	CASSLVQGEEGANVLTF
-	TRBV12-3/TRBV12-4	many	TRBJ1-1	TGTGCCAGCAGTTTATCACGGACGTTCACTGAAGCTTTCTTT	CASSLSRTFTEAFF
TRBD1	TRBV3-1	few	TRBJ1-5	TGTGCCAGCAGCCGGGGACAGGCTAATCAGCCCCAGCATTTT	CASSRGQANQPQHF
-	TRBV30	many	TRBJ1-3	TGTGCCTGGAGCCAGCCGACAGGCACTGGAAACACCATATATTTT	CAWSQPTGTGNTIYF